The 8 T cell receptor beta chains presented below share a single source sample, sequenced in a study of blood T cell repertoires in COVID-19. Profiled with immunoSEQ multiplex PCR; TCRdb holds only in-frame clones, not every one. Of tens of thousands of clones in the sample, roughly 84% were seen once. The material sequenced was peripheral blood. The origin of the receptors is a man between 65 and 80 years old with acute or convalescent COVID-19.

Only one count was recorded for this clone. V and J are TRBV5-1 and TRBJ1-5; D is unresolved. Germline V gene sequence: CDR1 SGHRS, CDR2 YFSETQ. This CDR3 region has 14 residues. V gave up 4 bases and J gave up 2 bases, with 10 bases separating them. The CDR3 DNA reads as TGCGCCAGCAGCACCGACGGGGGCAATCAGCCCCAGCATTTT. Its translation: CASSTDGGNQPQHF.

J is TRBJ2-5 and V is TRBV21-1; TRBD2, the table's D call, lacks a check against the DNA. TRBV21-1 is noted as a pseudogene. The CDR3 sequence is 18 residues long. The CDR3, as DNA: TGTGCCAGCAGCCAAGTGGGGACCGAAGGATTTGGGAGGGAGACCCAGTACTTC. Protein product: CASSQVGTEGFGRETQYF.

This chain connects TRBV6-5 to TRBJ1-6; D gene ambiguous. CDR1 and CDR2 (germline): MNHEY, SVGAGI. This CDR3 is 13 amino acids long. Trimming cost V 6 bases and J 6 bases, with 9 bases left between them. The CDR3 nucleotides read TGTGCCAGCAGGCGAGGGTCTAATTCACCCCTCCACTTT. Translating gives CASRRGSNSPLHF.

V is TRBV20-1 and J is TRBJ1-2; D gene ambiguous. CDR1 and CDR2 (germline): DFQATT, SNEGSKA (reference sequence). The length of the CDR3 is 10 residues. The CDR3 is CGSDYYGYTF. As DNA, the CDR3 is TGCGGGTCAGACTATTATGGCTACACCTTC.

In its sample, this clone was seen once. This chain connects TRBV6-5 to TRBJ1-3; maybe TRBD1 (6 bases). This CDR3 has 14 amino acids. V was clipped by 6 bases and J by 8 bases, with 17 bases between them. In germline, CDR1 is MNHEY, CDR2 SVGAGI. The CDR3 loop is CASRIRGPGDTIYF. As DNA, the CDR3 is TGTGCCAGCAGGATCAGGGGTCCCGGGGACACCATATATTTT.

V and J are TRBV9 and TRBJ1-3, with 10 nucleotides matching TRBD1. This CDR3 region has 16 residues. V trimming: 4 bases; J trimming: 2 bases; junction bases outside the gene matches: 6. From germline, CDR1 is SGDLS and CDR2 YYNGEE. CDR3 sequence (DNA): TGTGCCAGCAGCCCTCCCGGGACAGGGGCTGGAAACACCATATATTTT. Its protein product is CASSPPGTGAGNTIYF.

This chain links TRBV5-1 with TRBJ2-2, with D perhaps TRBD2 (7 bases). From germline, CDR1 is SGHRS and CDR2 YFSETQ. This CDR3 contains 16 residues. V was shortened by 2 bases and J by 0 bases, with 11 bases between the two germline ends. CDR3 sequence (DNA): TGCGCCAGCAGCTTAGGGGGGGACCCGAACACCGGGGAGCTGTTTTTT. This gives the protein CASSLGGDPNTGELFF.

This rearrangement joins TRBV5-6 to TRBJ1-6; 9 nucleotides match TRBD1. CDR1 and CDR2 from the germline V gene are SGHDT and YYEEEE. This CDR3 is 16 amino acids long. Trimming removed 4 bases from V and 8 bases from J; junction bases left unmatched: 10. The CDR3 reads CASSMRTGVGDSPLHF. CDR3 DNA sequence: TGTGCCAGCAGCATGAGGACAGGGGTGGGAGATTCACCCCTCCACTTT.